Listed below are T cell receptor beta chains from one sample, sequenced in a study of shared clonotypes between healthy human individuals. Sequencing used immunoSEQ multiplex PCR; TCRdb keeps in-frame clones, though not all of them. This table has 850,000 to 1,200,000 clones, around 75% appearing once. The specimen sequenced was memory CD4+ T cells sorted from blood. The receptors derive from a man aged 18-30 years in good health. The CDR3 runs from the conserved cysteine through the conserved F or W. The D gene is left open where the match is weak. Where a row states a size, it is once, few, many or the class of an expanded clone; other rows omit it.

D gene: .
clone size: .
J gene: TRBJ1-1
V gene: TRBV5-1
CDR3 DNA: TGCGCCAGCAGCTTGGGGGGGACAAACATGAACACTGAAGCTTTCTTT
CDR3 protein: CASSLGGTNMNTEAFF

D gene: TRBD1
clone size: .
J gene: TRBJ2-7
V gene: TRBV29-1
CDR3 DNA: TGCAGCGTTCCGGGACAGGGGCCCTACGAGCAGTACTTC
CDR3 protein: CSVPGQGPYEQYF

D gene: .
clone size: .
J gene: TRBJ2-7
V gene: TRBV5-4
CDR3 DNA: TGTGCCAGCAGCTTGAGGGGGGCTTACGAGCAGTACTTC
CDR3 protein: CASSLRGAYEQYF

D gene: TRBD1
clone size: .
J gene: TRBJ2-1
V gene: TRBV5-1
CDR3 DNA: TGCGCCAGCACCCAGGGACAGGGAAACAATGAGCAGTTCTTC
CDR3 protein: CASTQGQGNNEQFF

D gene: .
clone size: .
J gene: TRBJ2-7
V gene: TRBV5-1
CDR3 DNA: TGCGCCAGCAGCTTGGAGGGTTACTACGAGCAGTACTTC
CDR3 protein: CASSLEGYYEQYF

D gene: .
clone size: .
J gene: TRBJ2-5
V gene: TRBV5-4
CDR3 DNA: TGTGCCAGCAGCTTGGCCGGGACCGAGACCCAGTACTTC
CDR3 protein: CASSLAGTETQYF

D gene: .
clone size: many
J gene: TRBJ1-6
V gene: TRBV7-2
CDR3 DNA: TGTGCCAGCAGCTTAGACAGGGAAATTCGTTCACCCCTCCACTTT
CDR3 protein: CASSLDREIRSPLHF

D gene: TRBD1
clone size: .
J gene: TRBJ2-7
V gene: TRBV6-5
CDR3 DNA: TGTGCCAGCAGTCCCCAGGGGACAGGGGGGGTTGCGCAGTACTTC
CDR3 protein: CASSPQGTGGVAQYF

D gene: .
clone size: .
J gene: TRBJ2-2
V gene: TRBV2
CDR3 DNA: TGTGCCAGCAGTGAAACTAGCTTTACCGGGGAGCTGTTTTTT
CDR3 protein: CASSETSFTGELFF

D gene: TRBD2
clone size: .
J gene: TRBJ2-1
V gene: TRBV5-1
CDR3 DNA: TGCGCCAGCAGCTTAATAGCGGGAGAACCCAATGAGCAGTTCTTC
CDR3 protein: CASSLIAGEPNEQFF

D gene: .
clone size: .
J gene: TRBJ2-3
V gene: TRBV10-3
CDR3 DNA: TGTGCCATCAGCGCCGGGACCGGGGCAGATACGCAGTATTTT
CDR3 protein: CAISAGTGADTQYF

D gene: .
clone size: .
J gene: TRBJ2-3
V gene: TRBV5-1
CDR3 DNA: TGCGCCAGCAGCTTAACGCCACGAGCAGATACGCAGTATTTT
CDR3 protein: CASSLTPRADTQYF

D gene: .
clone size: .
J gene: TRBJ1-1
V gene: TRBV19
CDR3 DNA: TGTGCCAGTAGTTCAGATTGGGGCTCCGGAGCTTTCTTT
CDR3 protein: CASSSDWGSGAFF

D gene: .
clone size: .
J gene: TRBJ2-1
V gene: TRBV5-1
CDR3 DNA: TGCGCCAGCAGTGTGAGGCAGGGTGGGGATGAGCAGTTCTTC
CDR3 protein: CASSVRQGGDEQFF

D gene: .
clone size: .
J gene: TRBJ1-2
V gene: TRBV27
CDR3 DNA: TGTGCCAGCAGTTTAGCTGGCAACTATGGCTACACCTTC
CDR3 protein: CASSLAGNYGYTF

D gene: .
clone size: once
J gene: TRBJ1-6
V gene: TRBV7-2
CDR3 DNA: TGTGCCAGCAGCTTAGGCAAATCGAATTCACCCCTCCACTTT
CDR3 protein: CASSLGKSNSPLHF

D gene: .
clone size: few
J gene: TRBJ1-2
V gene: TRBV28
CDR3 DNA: TGTGCCAGCAGTCCCGGACCGTACTATGGCTACACCTTC
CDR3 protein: CASSPGPYYGYTF

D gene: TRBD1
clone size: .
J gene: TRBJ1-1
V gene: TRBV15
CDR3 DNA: TGTGCCACCAGCAGAGACCCGGGGACAGGGGGAACTGAAGCTTTCTTT
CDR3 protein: CATSRDPGTGGTEAFF

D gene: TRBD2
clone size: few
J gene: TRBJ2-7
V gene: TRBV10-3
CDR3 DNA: TGTGCCACCAGACTAGCGGGAGGGGGCAGCTCCTACGAGCAGTACTTC
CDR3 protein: CATRLAGGGSSYEQYF

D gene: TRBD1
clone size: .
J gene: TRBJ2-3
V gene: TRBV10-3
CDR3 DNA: TGTGCCATCAGTCCGGGACAGCCCGGCACAGATACGCAGTATTTT
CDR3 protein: CAISPGQPGTDTQYF

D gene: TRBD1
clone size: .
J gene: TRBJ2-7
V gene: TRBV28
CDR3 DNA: TGTGCCAGCAGCACCGGGACAGCCTCCTACGAGCAGTACTTC
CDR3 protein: CASSTGTASYEQYF

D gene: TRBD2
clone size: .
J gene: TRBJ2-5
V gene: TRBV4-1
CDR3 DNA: TGCGCCAGCAGCCCGGGTAGGACTAGCGCAAGAGAGACCCAGTACTTC
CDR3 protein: CASSPGRTSARETQYF

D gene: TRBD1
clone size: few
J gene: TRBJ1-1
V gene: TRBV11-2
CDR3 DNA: TGTGCCAGCAGCTCACAGGGGGCTGATACTGAAGCTTTCTTT
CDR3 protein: CASSSQGADTEAFF

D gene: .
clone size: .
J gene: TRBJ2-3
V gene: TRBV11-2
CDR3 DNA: TGTGCCAGCAGCTTAAATCCTCTCACAGATACGCAGTATTTT
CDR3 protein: CASSLNPLTDTQYF

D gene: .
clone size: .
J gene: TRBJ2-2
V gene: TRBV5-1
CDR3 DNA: TGCGCCAGCAGCTTGGTAGGGGCCGGGGAGCTGTTTTTT
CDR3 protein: CASSLVGAGELFF

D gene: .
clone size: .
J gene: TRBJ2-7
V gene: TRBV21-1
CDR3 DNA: TGTGCCAGCACCGGCGTCAGGGGAAACTACGAGCAGTACTTC
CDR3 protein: CASTGVRGNYEQYF

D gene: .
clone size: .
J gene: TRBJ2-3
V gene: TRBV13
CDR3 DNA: TGTGCCAGCAGCTTGAGAGCGGTGAGCACAGATACGCAGTATTTT
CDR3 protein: CASSLRAVSTDTQYF

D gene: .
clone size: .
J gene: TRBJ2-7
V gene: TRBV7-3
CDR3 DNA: TGTGCCAGCAGCCAGGGGGGCGGATCCGAGCAGTACTTC
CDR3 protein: CASSQGGGSEQYF

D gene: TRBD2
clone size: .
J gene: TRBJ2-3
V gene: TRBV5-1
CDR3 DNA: TGCGCCAGCAGCCGGGGACTAGCGGGGATAGATACGCAGTATTTT
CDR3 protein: CASSRGLAGIDTQYF

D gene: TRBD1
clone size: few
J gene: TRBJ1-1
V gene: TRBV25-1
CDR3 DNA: TGTGCCAGCACCATAGGACAGGGGGCCGAAGCTTTCTTT
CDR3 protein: CASTIGQGAEAFF

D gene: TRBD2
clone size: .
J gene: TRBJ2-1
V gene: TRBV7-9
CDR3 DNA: TGTGCCAGCAGCTTAGCGGGGGGGACCCAGTTCTTC
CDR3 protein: CASSLAGGTQFF

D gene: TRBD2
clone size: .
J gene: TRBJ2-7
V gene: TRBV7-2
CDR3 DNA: TGTGCCAGCAGCTTAAGGACTAGCGGGGGACGCTACGAGCAGTACTTC
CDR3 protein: CASSLRTSGGRYEQYF

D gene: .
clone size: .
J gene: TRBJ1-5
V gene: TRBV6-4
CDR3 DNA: TGTGCCAGCAGTGATCGACAGGAGGTAACGAATCAGCCCCAGCATTTT
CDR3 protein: CASSDRQEVTNQPQHF

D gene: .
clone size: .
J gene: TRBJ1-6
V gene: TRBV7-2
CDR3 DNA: TGTGCCAGCAGCCTAACCCCCCCGGGGGCCAATTCACCCCTCCACTTT
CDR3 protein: CASSLTPPGANSPLHF

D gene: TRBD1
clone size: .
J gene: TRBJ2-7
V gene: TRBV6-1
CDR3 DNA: TGTGCCAGCAGGGACAGGGGGAATTACGAGCAGTACTTC
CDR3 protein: CASRDRGNYEQYF

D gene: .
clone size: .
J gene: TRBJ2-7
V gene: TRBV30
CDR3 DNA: TGTGCCTGGAGTGTACTCGGGACGGTAGGTGGGGAGCAGTACTTC
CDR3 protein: CAWSVLGTVGGEQYF

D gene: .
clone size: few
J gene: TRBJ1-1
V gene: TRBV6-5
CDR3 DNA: TGTGCCAGCACCCAACGGGCGGGGGTGAACACTGAAGCTTTCTTT
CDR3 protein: CASTQRAGVNTEAFF

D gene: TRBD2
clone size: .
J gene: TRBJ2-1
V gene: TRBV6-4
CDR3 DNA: TGTGCCAGCAGTGACTCAGCGGGGGGCTACAATGAGCAGTTCTTC
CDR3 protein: CASSDSAGGYNEQFF

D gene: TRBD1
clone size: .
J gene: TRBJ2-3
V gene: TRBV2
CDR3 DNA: TGTGCCAGCAGTGAAGAAGGGGGCGTCGTTCCGTATTTT
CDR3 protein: CASSEEGGVVPYF

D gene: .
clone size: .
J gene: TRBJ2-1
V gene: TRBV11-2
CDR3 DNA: TGTGCCAGCAGCCACGGGACTTACAATGAGCAGTTCTTC
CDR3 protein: CASSHGTYNEQFF

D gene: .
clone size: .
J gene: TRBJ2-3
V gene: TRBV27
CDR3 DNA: TGTGCCAGCAGTTTAGGGCTGCCAGGGAGAAGTCCCACAGATACGCAGTATTTT
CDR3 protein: CASSLGLPGRSPTDTQYF

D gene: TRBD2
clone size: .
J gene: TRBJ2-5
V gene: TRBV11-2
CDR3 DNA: TGTGCCAGCAGCTTTAATACCGGGACTAGCCGACAGACCCAGTACTTC
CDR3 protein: CASSFNTGTSRQTQYF

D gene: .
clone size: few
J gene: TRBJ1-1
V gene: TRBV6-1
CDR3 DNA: TGTGCCAGCAGTGAAAATCGTCGGACTGAAGCTTTCTTT
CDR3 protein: CASSENRRTEAFF

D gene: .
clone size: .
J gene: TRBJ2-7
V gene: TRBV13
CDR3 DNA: TGTGCCAGCAGCTTCCCCGGAGTCTACGAGCAGTACTTC
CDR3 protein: CASSFPGVYEQYF

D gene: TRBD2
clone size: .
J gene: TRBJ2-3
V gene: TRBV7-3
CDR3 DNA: TGTGCCAGCAGCAAAAGCGGGGGATCTAGCACAGATACGCAGTATTTT
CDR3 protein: CASSKSGGSSTDTQYF

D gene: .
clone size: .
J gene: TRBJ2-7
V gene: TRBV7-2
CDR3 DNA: TGTGCCAGCAGCCCCTTCCGGGGTTCGTACGAGCAGTACTTC
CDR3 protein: CASSPFRGSYEQYF

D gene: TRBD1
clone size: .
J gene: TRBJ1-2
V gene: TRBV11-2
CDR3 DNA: TGTGCCAGCAGCTTAACAGGGGCCGCTGGCTACACCTTC
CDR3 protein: CASSLTGAAGYTF

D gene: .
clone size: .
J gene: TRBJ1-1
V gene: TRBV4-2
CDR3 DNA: TGTGCCAGCAGCCCCCCAATGAACACTGAAGCTTTCTTT
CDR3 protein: CASSPPMNTEAFF

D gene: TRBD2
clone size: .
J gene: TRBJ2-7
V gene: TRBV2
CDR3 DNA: TGTGCCAGCAGTGAGGCTAGCGGGACCTACGAGCAGTACTTC
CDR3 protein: CASSEASGTYEQYF